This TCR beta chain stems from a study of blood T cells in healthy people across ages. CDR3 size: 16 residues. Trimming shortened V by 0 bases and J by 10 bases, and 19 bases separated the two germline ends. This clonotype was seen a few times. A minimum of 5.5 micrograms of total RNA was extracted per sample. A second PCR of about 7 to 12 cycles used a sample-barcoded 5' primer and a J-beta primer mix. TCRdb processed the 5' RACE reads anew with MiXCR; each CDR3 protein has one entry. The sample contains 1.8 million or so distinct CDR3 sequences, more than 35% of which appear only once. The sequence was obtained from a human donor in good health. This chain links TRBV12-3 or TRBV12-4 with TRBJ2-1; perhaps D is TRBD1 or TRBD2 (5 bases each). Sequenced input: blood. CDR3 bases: TGTGCCAGCAGTTTAGCGGCCCCAGGGTCCCGGGGAGAGCAGTTCTTC. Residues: CASSLAAPGSRGEQFF.